The 6 T cell receptor beta chains reported below all come from one sample, sequenced in a study of CD8 T cells in ankylosing spondylitis. From the 5' RACE reads, TCRdb called clonotypes with MiXCR, one entry per CDR3 protein. The profile covers 300,000 to 350,000 distinct CDR3 sequences, with approximately 10% appearing a single time and about 10% taken by the ten largest. Material for sequencing was blood, either unsorted or a sorted T cell fraction (not recorded which). The receptors shown here come from a female donor with ankylosing spondylitis or in good health (not recorded which).

This clonotype has only a few counts. The chain is built from TRBV15 and TRBJ2-3; TRBD2 aligns across 8 bases. Looked up from germline, CDR1 is LNHNV and CDR2 is YYDKDF (reference sequence). CDR3 size: 16 residues. The V gene end was trimmed by 3 bases and the J gene end by 2 bases; junction bases not matched to a gene: 7. CDR3 residues: CATSSPGGGFTDTQYF. In nucleotides, the CDR3 is TGTGCCACCAGCAGTCCGGGGGGGGGTTTCACAGATACGCAGTATTTT.

This clonotype showed up many times. V and J are TRBV27 and TRBJ1-1; 7 nucleotides line up with TRBD1. This CDR3 region has 13 residues. V shed 4 bases and J 7 bases; nucleotides not matched to a gene: 6. CDR1 is MNHEY and CDR2 is SMNVEV in the germline V gene (reference sequence). The CDR3 reads CASSSRTGNEAFF. CDR3 nucleotide sequence: TGTGCCAGCAGTTCCAGGACAGGTAATGAAGCTTTCTTT.

This clonotype showed up just a few times. The rearrangement links TRBV5-1 to TRBJ1-2; 7 bases agree with TRBD1. V lost 3 bases, J lost 6 bases, and 11 bases stayed unmatched. This CDR3 spans 15 amino acids. Germline V gives CDR1 SGHRS, CDR2 YFSETQ. CDR3 sequence reads: CASSSHPGGFDGYTF. Here the CDR3 DNA reads TGCGCCAGCAGCTCCCACCCAGGGGGGTTTGATGGCTACACCTTC.

The chain recombines TRBV5-1 with TRBJ1-5, with D possibly TRBD1 on 6 matching bases. Trimming removed 4 bases at V and 0 bases at J, with 14 bases between. The CDR3 has 16 amino acids. Germline V gene sequence: CDR1 SGHRS, CDR2 YFSETQ. Here the CDR3 reads CASSEGGGNSNQPQHF. In nucleotides, the CDR3 is TGCGCCAGCAGCGAGGGGGGGGGAAATAGCAATCAGCCCCAGCATTTT.

The chain employs TRBV7-2 and TRBJ1-5; maybe TRBD1 (5 bases). The CDR3 runs to 15 residues. Per the germline V gene, CDR1 is SGHTA and CDR2 is FQGNSA. With 1 base removed from V and 7 bases from J, the gap between germline ends came to 14 bases. CDR3 DNA: TGTGCCAGCAGCTTAGTCGCAGGGTCCGGACAGCCCCAGCATTTT. Its protein is CASSLVAGSGQPQHF.

This clonotype occurred many times. This sequence joins TRBV10-3 and TRBJ2-5; 10 positions agree with TRBD2. Germline loops: CDR1 ENHRY, CDR2 SYGVKD. This CDR3 comprises 15 residues. V shed 2 bases and J 5 bases; nucleotides not matched to a gene: 5. In DNA form, the CDR3 reads TGTGCCATCAGTGAGGGGACTAGCGTGGATGAGACCCAGTACTTC. This translates into CAISEGTSVDETQYF.